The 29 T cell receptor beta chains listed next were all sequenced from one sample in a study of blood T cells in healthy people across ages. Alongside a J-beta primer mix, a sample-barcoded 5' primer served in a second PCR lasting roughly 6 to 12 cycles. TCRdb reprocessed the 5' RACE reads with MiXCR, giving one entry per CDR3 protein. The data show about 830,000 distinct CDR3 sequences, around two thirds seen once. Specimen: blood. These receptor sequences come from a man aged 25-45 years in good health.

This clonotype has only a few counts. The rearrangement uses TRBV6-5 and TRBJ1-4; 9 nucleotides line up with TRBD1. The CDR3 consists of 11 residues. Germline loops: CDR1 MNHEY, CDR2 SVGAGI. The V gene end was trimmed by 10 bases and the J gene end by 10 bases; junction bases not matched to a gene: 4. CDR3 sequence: CATGQGLKLFF. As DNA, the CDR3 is TGTGCCACAGGACAGGGGTTAAAACTGTTTTTT.

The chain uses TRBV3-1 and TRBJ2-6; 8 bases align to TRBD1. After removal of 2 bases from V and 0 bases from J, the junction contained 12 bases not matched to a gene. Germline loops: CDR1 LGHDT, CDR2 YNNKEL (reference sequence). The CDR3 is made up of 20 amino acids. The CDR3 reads CASSQRDRRDPSSGANVLTF. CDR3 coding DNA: TGTGCCAGCAGCCAACGGGACAGGCGAGACCCGTCCTCTGGGGCCAACGTCCTGACTTTC. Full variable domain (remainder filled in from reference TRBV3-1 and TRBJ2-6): DTAVSQTPKYLVTQMGNDKSIKCEQNLGHDTMYWYKQDSKKFLKIMFSYNNKELIINETVPNRFSPKSPDKAHLNLHINSLELGDSAVYFCASSQRDRRDPSSGANVLTFGAGSRLTVL.

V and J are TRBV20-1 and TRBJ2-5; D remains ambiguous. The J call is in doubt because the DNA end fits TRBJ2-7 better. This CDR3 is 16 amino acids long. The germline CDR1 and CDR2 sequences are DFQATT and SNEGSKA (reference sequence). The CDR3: CSARFRSVRFTYEQYF. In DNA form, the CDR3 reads TGCAGTGCTAGATTTCGGTCAGTCAGATTCACCTACGAGCAGTACTTC.

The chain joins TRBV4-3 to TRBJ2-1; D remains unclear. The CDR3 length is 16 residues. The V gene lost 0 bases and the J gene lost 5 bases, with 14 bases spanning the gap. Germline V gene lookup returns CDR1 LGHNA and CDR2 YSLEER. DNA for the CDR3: TGCGCCAGCAGCCAAGAACGAGGCTATGCTAACAATGAGCAGTTCTTC. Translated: CASSQERGYANNEQFF.

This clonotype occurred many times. In DNA, the CDR3 is TGTGCCAGCGCAACTCGAGGGGGCCCACTTGGAAATGAGCAGTTCTTC. Translation: CASATRGGPLGNEQFF. This rearrangement joins TRBV6-5 to TRBJ2-1; TRBD1 matches 7 bases. There are 16 residues in the CDR3. J gave up 7 bases and V 8 bases, and 17 bases lay outside the gene matches. The V gene's germline CDR1 is MNHEY and CDR2 SVGAGI.

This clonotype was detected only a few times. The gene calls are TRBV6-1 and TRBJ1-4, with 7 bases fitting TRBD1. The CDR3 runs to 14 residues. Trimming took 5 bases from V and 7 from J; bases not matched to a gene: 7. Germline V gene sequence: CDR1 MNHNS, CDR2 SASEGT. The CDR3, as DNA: TGTGCCAGCAGTCGACAGGGAAAAAGTGAAAAACTGTTTTTT. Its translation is CASSRQGKSEKLFF.

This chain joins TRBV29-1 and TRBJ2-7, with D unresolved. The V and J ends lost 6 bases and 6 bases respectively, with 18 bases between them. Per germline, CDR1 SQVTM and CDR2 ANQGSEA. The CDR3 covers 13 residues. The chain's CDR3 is CSVSSSTSGEQYF. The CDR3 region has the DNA TGCAGCGTCTCAAGTTCAACCTCTGGCGAGCAGTACTTC.

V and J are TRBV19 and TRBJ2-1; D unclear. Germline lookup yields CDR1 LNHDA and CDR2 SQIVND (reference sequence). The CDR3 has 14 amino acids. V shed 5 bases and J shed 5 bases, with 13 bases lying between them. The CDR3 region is CASSAGVKNNEQFF. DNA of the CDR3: TGTGCCAGTAGTGCAGGTGTGAAGAACAATGAGCAGTTCTTC.

CDR3 protein: CASSLSRQGANIQYF. The CDR3 coding sequence is TGTGCCAGCAGCCTATCGAGACAGGGGGCAAACATTCAGTACTTC. The J gene is TRBJ2-4, the V gene TRBV13, with 10 nucleotides matching TRBD1. Germline V gene sequence: CDR1 PRHDT, CDR2 FYEKMQ (reference sequence). The CDR3 length is 15 residues. J gave up 6 bases and V 5 bases, and 7 bases lay outside the gene matches.

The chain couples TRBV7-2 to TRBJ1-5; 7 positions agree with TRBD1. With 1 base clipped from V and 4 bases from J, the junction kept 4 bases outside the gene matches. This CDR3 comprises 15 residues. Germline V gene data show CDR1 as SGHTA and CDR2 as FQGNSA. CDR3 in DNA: TGTGCCAGCAGCTTAGAGACAGGGCGTAATCAGCCCCAGCATTTT. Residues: CASSLETGRNQPQHF.

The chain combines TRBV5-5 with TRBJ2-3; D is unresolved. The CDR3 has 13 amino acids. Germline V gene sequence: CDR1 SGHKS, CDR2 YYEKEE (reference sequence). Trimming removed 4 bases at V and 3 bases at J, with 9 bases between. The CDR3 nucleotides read TGTGCCAGCAGCGTGCGGATGACAGATACGCAGTATTTT. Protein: CASSVRMTDTQYF. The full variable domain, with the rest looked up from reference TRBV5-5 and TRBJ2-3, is DAGVTQSPTHLIKTRGQQVTLRCSPISGHKSVSWYQQVLGQGPQFIFQYYEKEERGRGNFPDRFSARQFPNYSSELNVNALLLGDSALYLCASSVRMTDTQYFGPGTRLTVL.

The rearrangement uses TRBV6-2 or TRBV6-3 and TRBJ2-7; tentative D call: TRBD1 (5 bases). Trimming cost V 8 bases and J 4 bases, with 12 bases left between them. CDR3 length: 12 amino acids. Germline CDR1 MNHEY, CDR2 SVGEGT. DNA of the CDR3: TGTGCCAGCGGGGCAGGATTATACGAGCAGTACTTC. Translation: CASGAGLYEQYF.

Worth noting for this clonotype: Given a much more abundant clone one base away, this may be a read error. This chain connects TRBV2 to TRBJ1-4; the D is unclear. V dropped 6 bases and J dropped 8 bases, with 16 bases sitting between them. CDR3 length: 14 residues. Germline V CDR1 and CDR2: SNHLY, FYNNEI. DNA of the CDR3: TGTGCCAGCAGGCCGGGAAGTACAAAGGAAAAACTGTTTTTT. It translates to CASRPGSTKEKLFF.

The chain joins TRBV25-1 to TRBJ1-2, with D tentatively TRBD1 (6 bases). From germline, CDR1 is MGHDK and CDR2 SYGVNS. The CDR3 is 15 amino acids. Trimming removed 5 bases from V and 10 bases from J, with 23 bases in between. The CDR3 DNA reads TGTGCCAGCAGTCCCCCAAACAGGGTCTGGCCCCACTACACCTTC. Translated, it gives CASSPPNRVWPHYTF.

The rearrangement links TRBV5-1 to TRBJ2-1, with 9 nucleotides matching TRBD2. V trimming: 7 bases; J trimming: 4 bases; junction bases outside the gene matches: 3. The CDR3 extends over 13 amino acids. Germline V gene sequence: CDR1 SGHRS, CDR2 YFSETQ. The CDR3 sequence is CASASGVYNEQFF. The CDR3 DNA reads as TGCGCCAGCGCTAGCGGGGTATACAATGAGCAGTTCTTC.

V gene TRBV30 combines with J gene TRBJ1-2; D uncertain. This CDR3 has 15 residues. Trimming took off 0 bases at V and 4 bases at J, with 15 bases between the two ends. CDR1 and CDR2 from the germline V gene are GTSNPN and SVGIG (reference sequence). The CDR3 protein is CAWSVRKGEGYGYTF. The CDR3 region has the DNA TGTGCCTGGAGTGTACGAAAGGGCGAAGGCTATGGCTACACCTTC.

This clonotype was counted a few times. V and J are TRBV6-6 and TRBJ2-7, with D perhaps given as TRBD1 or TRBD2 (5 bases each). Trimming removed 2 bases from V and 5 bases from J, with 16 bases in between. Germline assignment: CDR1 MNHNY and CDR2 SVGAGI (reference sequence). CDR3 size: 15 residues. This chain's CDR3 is CASSYLDIRGDEQYF. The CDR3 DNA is TGTGCCAGCAGTTACCTTGATATTAGGGGAGACGAGCAGTACTTC.

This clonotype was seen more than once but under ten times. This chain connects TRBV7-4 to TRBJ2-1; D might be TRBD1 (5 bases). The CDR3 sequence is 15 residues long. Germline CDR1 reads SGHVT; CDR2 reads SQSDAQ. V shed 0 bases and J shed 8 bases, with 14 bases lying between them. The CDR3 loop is CASSLAESRVDEQFF. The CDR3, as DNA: TGTGCCAGCAGCTTAGCGGAGAGCAGGGTCGATGAGCAGTTCTTC.

In DNA, the CDR3 is TGTGCCTGGAAGGATGGGGTCTATGGCTACACCTTC. Translation: CAWKDGVYGYTF. The rearrangement uses TRBV30 and TRBJ1-2; D is undetermined. The germline V and J ends were trimmed by 4 bases and 4 bases, with 10 bases remaining between them. Germline loops: CDR1 GTSNPN, CDR2 SVGIG (reference sequence). CDR3 size: 12 residues.

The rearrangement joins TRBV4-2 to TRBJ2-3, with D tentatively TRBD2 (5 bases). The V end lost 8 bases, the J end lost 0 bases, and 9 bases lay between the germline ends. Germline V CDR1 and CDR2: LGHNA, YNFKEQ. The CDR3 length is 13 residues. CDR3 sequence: CASGAESTDTQYF. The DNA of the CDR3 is TGTGCCAGCGGAGCGGAGAGCACAGATACGCAGTATTTT.

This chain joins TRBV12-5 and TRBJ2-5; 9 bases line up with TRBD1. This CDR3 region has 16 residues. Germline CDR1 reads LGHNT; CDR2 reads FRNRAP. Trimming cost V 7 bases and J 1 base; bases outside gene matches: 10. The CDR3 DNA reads TGTGCTAGTGCCTTGGACAGGGGCACACCCCAAGAGACCCAGTACTTC. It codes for CASALDRGTPQETQYF.

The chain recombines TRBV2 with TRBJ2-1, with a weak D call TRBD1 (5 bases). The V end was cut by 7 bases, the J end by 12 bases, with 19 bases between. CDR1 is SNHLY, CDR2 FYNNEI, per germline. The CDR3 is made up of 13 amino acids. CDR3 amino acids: CASKIQASSGQFF. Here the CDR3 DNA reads TGTGCCAGCAAAATACAGGCTTCTTCAGGGCAGTTCTTC.

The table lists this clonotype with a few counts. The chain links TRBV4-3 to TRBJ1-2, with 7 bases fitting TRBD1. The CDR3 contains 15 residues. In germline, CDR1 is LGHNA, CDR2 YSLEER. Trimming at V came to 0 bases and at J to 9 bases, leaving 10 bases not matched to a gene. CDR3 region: CASSQETGYMDSYTF. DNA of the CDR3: TGCGCCAGCAGCCAAGAGACAGGGTACATGGATAGCTACACCTTC.

CDR3 in amino acids: CASSLSIGHQPQHF. The CDR3 region has the DNA TGTGCCAGCAGTTTATCGATAGGCCACCAGCCCCAGCATTTT. The V call is TRBV27, the J call TRBJ1-5; D is undetermined. CDR3 length equals 14 residues. V was trimmed by 0 bases and J by 7 bases, leaving 10 bases between them. Germline V gene sequence: CDR1 MNHEY, CDR2 SMNVEV (reference sequence).

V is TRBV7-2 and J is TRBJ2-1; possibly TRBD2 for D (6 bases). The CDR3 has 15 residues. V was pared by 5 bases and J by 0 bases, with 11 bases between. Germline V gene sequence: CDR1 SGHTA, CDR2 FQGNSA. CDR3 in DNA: TGTGCCAGCAGCCCCCCGGGGGACTCCTACAATGAGCAGTTCTTC. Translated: CASSPPGDSYNEQFF.

CDR3 sequence: CASSLGGAGQETQYF. CDR3 in DNA: TGTGCCAGCAGCTTAGGCGGAGCTGGCCAAGAGACCCAGTACTTC. The genes are TRBV7-7 and TRBJ2-5, with D uncertain. V shed 1 base and J shed 1 base, with 10 bases lying between them. The CDR3 contains 15 residues. Germline V CDR1 and CDR2: SSHAT, FNYEAQ (reference sequence).

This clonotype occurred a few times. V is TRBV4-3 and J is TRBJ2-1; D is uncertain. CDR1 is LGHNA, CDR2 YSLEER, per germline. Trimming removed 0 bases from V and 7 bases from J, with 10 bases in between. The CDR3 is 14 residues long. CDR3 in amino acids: CASSQDIVGNEQFF. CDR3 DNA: TGCGCCAGCAGCCAAGATATAGTGGGGAATGAGCAGTTCTTC.

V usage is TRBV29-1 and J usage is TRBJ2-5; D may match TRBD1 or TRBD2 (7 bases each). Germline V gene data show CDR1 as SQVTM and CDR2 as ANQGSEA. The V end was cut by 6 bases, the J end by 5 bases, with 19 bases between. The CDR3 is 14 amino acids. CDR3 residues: CSVGGTVFVETQYF. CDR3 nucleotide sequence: TGCAGCGTCGGGGGGACAGTTTTTGTCGAGACCCAGTACTTC.

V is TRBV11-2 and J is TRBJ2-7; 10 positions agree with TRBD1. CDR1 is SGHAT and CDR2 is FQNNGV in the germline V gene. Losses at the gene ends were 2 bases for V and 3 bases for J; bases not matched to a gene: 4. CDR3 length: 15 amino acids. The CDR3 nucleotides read TGTGCCAGCAGCTTACTGGGACAGGGGAACTACGAGCAGTACTTC. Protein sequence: CASSLLGQGNYEQYF.